One sample yielded the 30 T cell receptor beta chains listed below, sequenced in a study of PD-1 blockade in mismatch repair-deficient tumors. The method was immunoSEQ multiplex PCR; TCRdb's version includes in-frame clones alone and lacks a portion of them. The sample has 100,000 to 150,000 clones; more than 85% are singletons. The sequenced sample was peripheral blood, obtained 44 weeks after starting pembrolizumab. The receptors here all came from an adult with mismatch repair-deficient cancer.

The J gene is TRBJ2-4, the V gene TRBV30, with D possibly matching TRBD1 (5 bases). Trimming took 0 bases from V and 9 from J, leaving 15 bases between them. The CDR3 runs to 14 residues. CDR1 is GTSNPN, CDR2 SVGIG, per germline (reference sequence). The CDR3 sequence: CAWSVLGQGSIQYF. The CDR3, as DNA: TGTGCCTGGAGTGTACTGGGGCAGGGTAGCATTCAGTACTTC.

The chain uses TRBV14 and TRBJ2-1, with D tentatively TRBD2 (6 bases). The germline CDR1 and CDR2 sequences are SGHDN and FVKESK. Trimming shortened V by 4 bases and J by 0 bases, and 10 bases separated the two germline ends. This CDR3 spans 15 amino acids. CDR3 in DNA: TGTGCCAGCAGCCGGGACTCGAGCTCCTACAATGAGCAGTTCTTC. This sequence encodes CASSRDSSSYNEQFF.

The CDR3 region is CASLPVREETQYF. CDR3 DNA: TGTGCCAGCCTCCCCGTCCGCGAAGAGACCCAGTACTTC. V gene TRBV2 combines with J gene TRBJ2-5; D not certain. V dropped 8 bases and J dropped 3 bases, with 13 bases sitting between them. CDR1 and CDR2 from the germline V gene are SNHLY and FYNNEI. The CDR3 has 13 amino acids.

CDR3 coding DNA: TGTGCCTGGAACGAGGGGGTAGCGGACACTGAAGCTTTCTTT. Protein product: CAWNEGVADTEAFF. This chain links TRBV30 with TRBJ1-1; perhaps TRBD1 as D (6 bases). CDR3 length equals 14 residues. The V gene's germline CDR1 is GTSNPN and CDR2 SVGIG (reference sequence). Trimming stripped 4 bases from V and 3 bases from J, with 15 bases between. The full variable domain, in which reference TRBV30 and TRBJ1-1 provide the parts outside the CDR3, is SQTIHQWPATLVQPVGSPLSLECTVEGTSNPNLYWYRQAAGRGLQLLFYSVGIGQISSEVPQNLSASRPQDRQFILSSKKLLLSDSGFYLCAWNEGVADTEAFFGQGTRLTVV.

This chain connects TRBV5-5 to TRBJ2-7; 9 positions match TRBD1. From germline, CDR1 is SGHKS and CDR2 YYEKEE (reference sequence). Losses at the gene ends were 6 bases for V and 2 bases for J; bases not matched to a gene: 9. The CDR3 contains 15 residues. The chain's CDR3 is CASNRLRDRAYEQYF. The CDR3 DNA reads TGTGCCAGCAATCGGCTCCGGGACAGGGCCTACGAGCAGTACTTC.

The chain has TRBV6-6 and TRBJ1-4; 7 bases line up with TRBD1. This CDR3 has 13 residues. From germline, CDR1 is MNHNY and CDR2 SVGAGI (reference sequence). The V gene end was trimmed by 7 bases and the J gene end by 3 bases; junction bases not matched to a gene: 2. The DNA of the CDR3 is TGTGCCAGCATTGGGACAGCTAATGAAAAACTGTTTTTT. Translating it yields CASIGTANEKLFF.

This clone was counted a single time. Written as DNA, the CDR3 is TGTGCCAGCAGCTTGGGATTTCCGGGATTCAATCAGCCCCAGCATTTT. Protein: CASSLGFPGFNQPQHF. The chain joins TRBV5-8 to TRBJ1-5; D is uncertain. Trimming stripped 0 bases from V and 3 bases from J, with 13 bases between. The CDR3 contains 16 residues. From germline, CDR1 is SGHTS and CDR2 YDEGEE.

The chain carries TRBV28 and TRBJ2-7; 10 bases are shared with TRBD2. After removal of 1 base from V and 3 bases from J, the junction contained 6 bases not matched to a gene. Germline V gene lookup returns CDR1 MDHEN and CDR2 SYDVKM. The CDR3 runs 16 residues. The CDR3 coding sequence is TGTGCCAGCAGTTTATATCCTAGCGGGAGCAGCTACGAGCAGTACTTC. It specifies CASSLYPSGSSYEQYF.

This clone was observed a few times. V and J are TRBV5-6 and TRBJ2-3; D uncertain. CDR1 is SGHDT, CDR2 YYEEEE, per germline. CDR3 length: 10 residues. Trimming stripped 0 bases from V and 7 bases from J, with 0 bases between. CDR3 DNA: TGTGCCAGCAGCTTGGATACGCAGTATTTT. Amino acid sequence: CASSLDTQYF.

This sequence joins TRBV19 and TRBJ2-3; 9 bases map to TRBD2. This CDR3 contains 15 residues. The germline V gene has CDR1 LNHDA and CDR2 SQIVND (reference sequence). V shed 2 bases, J shed 8 bases, and the junction held 8 bases outside the gene matches. The CDR3 region is CASSILAGELSTQYF. The CDR3 nucleotides are TGTGCCAGTAGTATATTAGCGGGAGAATTGAGTACGCAGTATTTT.

V usage is TRBV29-1 and J usage is TRBJ2-7, with TRBD2 matching 11 bases. Trimming cost V 7 bases and J 0 bases; bases outside gene matches: 2. In germline, CDR1 is SQVTM, CDR2 ANQGSEA. The CDR3 consists of 13 residues. The CDR3 DNA reads TGCAGCGCCACTAGCGGGAGCTCCTACGAGCAGTACTTC. Amino acids: CSATSGSSYEQYF.

The chain joins TRBV27 to TRBJ2-1; 10 bases are shared with TRBD2. The germline gives CDR1 MNHEY, CDR2 SMNVEV (reference sequence). Unmatched junction bases numbered 11, after V lost 6 bases and J lost 3 bases. This CDR3 is 17 amino acids long. This CDR3 is CASRGLAGVDLYNEQFF. DNA for the CDR3: TGTGCCAGCAGAGGGCTAGCGGGAGTTGACCTCTACAATGAGCAGTTCTTC.

The chain is built from TRBV29-1 and TRBJ1-2; D may be TRBD1 (5 bases). This CDR3 region has 8 residues. Per the germline V gene, CDR1 is SQVTM and CDR2 is ANQGSEA. CDR3 DNA: TGCGGGGCAGATGGCTACACCTTC. Its protein is CGADGYTF.

In DNA form, the CDR3 reads TGCGCCAGCAGCCAAGCGGCAGGGGGCGCTGGCTACACCTTC. This codes for CASSQAAGGAGYTF. This chain links TRBV4-1 with TRBJ1-2; TRBD1 matches 8 bases. Unmatched junction bases numbered 5, after V lost 1 base and J lost 7 bases. The CDR3 is made up of 14 amino acids. Germline CDR1 MGHRA, CDR2 YSYEKL.

The V gene is TRBV6-5, the J gene TRBJ1-5; D remains ambiguous. This CDR3 has 11 residues. Germline V gives CDR1 MNHEY, CDR2 SVGAGI. With 4 bases removed from V and 6 bases from J, the gap between germline ends came to 4 bases. This CDR3 is CASSLGQPQHF. The CDR3 DNA reads TGTGCCAGCAGTTTGGGTCAGCCCCAGCATTTT.

This chain uses TRBV27 with TRBJ2-7; the match to TRBD2 covers 13 bases. The CDR3 extends over 15 amino acids. V shed 0 bases, J shed 6 bases, and the junction held 2 bases outside the gene matches. From germline, CDR1 is MNHEY and CDR2 SMNVEV (reference sequence). CDR3 in DNA: TGTGCCAGCAGTTTATCGACTAGCGGGAGGTCCGAGCAGTACTTC. Translated, it gives CASSLSTSGRSEQYF.

This clone has a single count. The CDR3 bases are TGCAGCGTTGAAACCGGGAGGGCCGCAGATACGCAGTATTTT. Translated, it gives CSVETGRAADTQYF. The chain couples TRBV29-1 to TRBJ2-3; 8 bases agree with TRBD2. The CDR3 spans 14 residues. The V gene's germline CDR1 is SQVTM and CDR2 ANQGSEA. The V segment lost 2 bases and the J segment 4 bases; nucleotides outside the gene matches: 5.

In its sample, this clone was seen a few times. The rearrangement uses TRBV18 and TRBJ1-2; TRBD1 matches at 7 bases. CDR3 size: 13 residues. The germline V gene encodes CDR1 KGHSH and CDR2 LQKENI. The V segment lost 3 bases and the J segment 6 bases; nucleotides outside the gene matches: 4. The CDR3 is CASSPYRGNGYTF. As DNA, the CDR3 is TGTGCCAGCTCACCGTACAGGGGAAATGGCTACACCTTC.

The rearrangement joins TRBV9 to TRBJ2-5; 9 bases match TRBD1. The J call is doubtful: the DNA matches TRBJ2-7 better. The CDR3 totals 15 residues. CDR1 is SGDLS and CDR2 is YYNGEE in the germline V gene. The CDR3 sequence is CASSAPGTGSHEQYF. The CDR3 region has the DNA TGTGCCAGCAGCGCCCCCGGGACAGGGTCCCACGAGCAGTACTTC.

The V and J genes are TRBV4-3 and TRBJ2-7, with TRBD2 identical over 7 bases. CDR1 is LGHNA and CDR2 is YSLEER in the germline V gene. V was pared by 0 bases and J by 3 bases, with 23 bases of the junction left unmatched. The CDR3 runs to 21 residues. The CDR3 is CASSQEVSSAAGNRYSYEQYF. Here the CDR3 DNA reads TGCGCCAGCAGCCAAGAAGTCTCCTCTGCAGCGGGAAACCGTTATAGCTACGAGCAGTACTTC.

The chain uses TRBV5-4 and TRBJ2-3, with 8 positions matching TRBD2. Germline trimming cut 1 base from V and 9 bases from J; bases unmatched to any gene: 22. CDR3 length: 19 amino acids. Germline CDR1 reads SGHNT; CDR2 reads YYREEE (reference sequence). The CDR3 loop reads CASSLTSLGSGVLRGTQYF. The CDR3 DNA reads as TGTGCCAGCAGCTTGACGTCTCTGGGTAGCGGGGTTCTGAGGGGGACGCAGTATTTT.

The genes are TRBV7-6 and TRBJ2-1; no clear D. Germline values: CDR1 SGHVS, CDR2 FNYEAQ. The CDR3 length is 13 residues. V lost 5 bases to trimming and J lost 0 bases, with 5 bases between them. The CDR3 protein is CASSPSSYNEQFF. The CDR3 DNA reads as TGTGCCAGCAGCCCATCCTCCTACAATGAGCAGTTCTTC. Based on the CDR3 plus reference TRBV7-6 and TRBJ2-1, the full variable domain is GAGVSQSPRYKVTKRGQDVALRCDPISGHVSLYWYRQALGQGPEFLTYFNYEAQQDKSGLPNDRFSAERPEGSISTLTIQRTEQRDSAMYRCASSPSSYNEQFFGPGTRLTVL.

This chain uses TRBV19 with TRBJ2-1, with D unclear. Germline lookup yields CDR1 LNHDA and CDR2 SQIVND (reference sequence). V was shortened by 7 bases and J by 0 bases, with 13 bases between the two germline ends. The CDR3 runs 15 residues. CDR3 region: CASNLDGSSYNEQFF. The CDR3 DNA follows: TGTGCCAGTAATCTTGACGGAAGCTCCTACAATGAGCAGTTCTTC.

This clone was counted only a few times. The CDR3 here is CSVATGVDYGYTF. CDR3 coding DNA: TGCAGCGTAGCCACAGGGGTTGACTATGGCTACACCTTC. This chain joins TRBV29-1 and TRBJ1-2; 7 bases line up with TRBD1. J lost 3 bases, V lost 6 bases, and 7 bases had no gene match. The CDR3 spans 13 residues. Germline V CDR1 and CDR2: SQVTM, ANQGSEA.

The chain is built from TRBV7-9 and TRBJ2-4, with 10 bases matching TRBD1. The CDR3 is 16 residues long. J was trimmed by 2 bases and V by 4 bases; bases with no gene match: 5. Germline V gene sequence: CDR1 SEHNR, CDR2 FQNEAQ (reference sequence). The CDR3 nucleotides read TGTGCCAGCAGCTCCCGGGACAGGGGTACCAAAAACATTCAGTACTTC. This translates into CASSSRDRGTKNIQYF.

The CDR3 nucleotides are TGTGCCAGCAGCTTAGCGCCAGCAGATACGCAGTATTTT. This encodes CASSLAPADTQYF. This rearrangement joins TRBV7-8 to TRBJ2-3; D gene unclear. The CDR3 runs to 13 residues. Germline lookup yields CDR1 SGHVS and CDR2 FQNEAQ. V dropped 0 bases and J dropped 4 bases, with 5 bases sitting between them.

V is TRBV5-6 and J is TRBJ2-6; TRBD1 agrees at 8 bases. Per the germline V gene, CDR1 is SGHDT and CDR2 is YYEEEE. The CDR3 is 18 amino acids. V trimming: 4 bases; J trimming: 2 bases; junction bases outside the gene matches: 11. CDR3 region: CASSQGADRETGANVLTF. CDR3 coding DNA: TGTGCCAGCAGCCAGGGGGCGGATAGAGAGACTGGGGCCAACGTCCTGACTTTC.

The chain employs TRBV6-4 and TRBJ2-3, with 9 bases lining up with TRBD2. The CDR3 runs to 15 residues. Germline loops: CDR1 MRHNA, CDR2 SNTAGT. Trimming at V came to 0 bases and at J to 5 bases, leaving 3 bases not matched to a gene. CDR3 amino acids: CASSDSSGSQDTQYF. The CDR3 bases are TGTGCCAGCAGTGACTCTAGCGGGAGCCAAGATACGCAGTATTTT.

The chain combines TRBV7-2 with TRBJ2-1; D is uncertain. V lost 1 base and J 5 bases, leaving 15 bases between the germline ends. Germline V gene sequence: CDR1 SGHTA, CDR2 FQGNSA. This CDR3 spans 16 amino acids. The CDR3 sequence: CASSLGFTPQNNEQFF. The DNA for the CDR3 is TGTGCCAGCAGCTTAGGGTTTACGCCCCAGAACAATGAGCAGTTCTTC.

This CDR3 is CAWSPGGEGEKLFF. CDR3 DNA: TGTGCCTGGAGCCCCGGGGGGGAGGGTGAAAAACTGTTTTTT. This chain links TRBV30 with TRBJ1-4, with D perhaps TRBD1 (5 bases). The length of the CDR3 is 14 residues. Per the germline V gene, CDR1 is GTSNPN and CDR2 is SVGIG (reference sequence). V shed 3 bases and J shed 7 bases, with 15 bases lying between them. Supplemented by reference TRBV30 and TRBJ1-4, the full variable domain reads SQTIHQWPATLVQPVGSPLSLECTVEGTSNPNLYWYRQAAGRGLQLLFYSVGIGQISSEVPQNLSASRPQDRQFILSSKKLLLSDSGFYLCAWSPGGEGEKLFFGSGTQLSVL.